These 21 T cell receptor beta chains share one sample of origin, sequenced in a study of T cell repertoires in cytomegalovirus infection. These receptors have no identified antigens. TCRdb independently ran MiXCR on the reads; one entry per CDR3 protein. This table holds about 770,000 distinct CDR3 sequences, approximately 32% found once. The sample was cultured CD8+ T cells from PBMCs, taken from culture after CMV antigen stimulation. The receptors stem from a human donor in good health (CMV status not recorded). Some clones in this sample may be carry-over from other donors' samples.

The V call is TRBV6-2 or TRBV6-3, the J call TRBJ1-1, with D tentatively TRBD1 (5 bases). CDR3 length equals 15 residues. Between the trimmed V and J ends, which lost 5 bases and 4 bases, there was a span of 17 bases. Germline V gives CDR1 MNHEY, CDR2 SVGEGT. CDR3 amino acids: CASSERWETGTEAFF. The CDR3, as DNA: TGTGCCAGCAGTGAAAGGTGGGAAACAGGCACTGAAGCTTTCTTT.

Details on this clonotype: One end of the junction is discordant with germline, which a read error may explain. V is TRBV7-6 and J is TRBJ2-7; perhaps TRBD1 as D (6 bases). The germline gives CDR1 SGHVS, CDR2 FNYEAQ. The CDR3 contains 13 residues. The CDR3 nucleotides are TGTGCTAGCAGCAATACAGGGCGCCACGAGCAGTACTTC. Amino acid sequence: CASSNTGRHEQYF.

The chain has TRBV28 and TRBJ2-7, with a tentative D call TRBD1 (6 bases). V was pared by 2 bases and J by 5 bases, with 13 bases between. This CDR3 is built from 14 residues. Germline values: CDR1 MDHEN, CDR2 SYDVKM. DNA of the CDR3: TGTGCCAGCAGTTTAGGGAGTGGGACACACGAGCAGTACGTC. This sequence encodes CASSLGSGTHEQYV.

The sample holds many counts of this clonotype. The chain links TRBV7-8 to TRBJ2-2; possible D gene TRBD1, 7 bases. Trimming stripped 5 bases from V and 0 bases from J, with 16 bases between. Germline V gives CDR1 SGHVS, CDR2 FQNEAQ. The length of the CDR3 is 17 residues. The DNA for the CDR3 is TGTGCCAGCAGCATAAGGAGGGGACAGTCGAACACCGGGGAGCTGTTTTTT. Its translation: CASSIRRGQSNTGELFF.

This clonotype turned up a few times. The chain couples TRBV6-5 to TRBJ1-1; 9 bases align to TRBD1. CDR1 and CDR2 (germline): MNHEY, SVGAGI. V dropped 4 bases and J dropped 6; count of bases not matched to a gene: 9. CDR3 size: 15 residues. The DNA of the CDR3 is TGTGCCAGCAGTTTGACAGGGGGGACGGTCTCTGAAGCTTTCTTT. It codes for CASSLTGGTVSEAFF.

The rearrangement joins TRBV27 to TRBJ2-2; possibly TRBD1 or TRBD2 for D (6 bases each). With 5 bases removed from V and 6 bases from J, the gap between germline ends came to 10 bases. Germline V gene lookup returns CDR1 MNHEY and CDR2 SMNVEV (reference sequence). This CDR3 comprises 13 residues. In DNA, the CDR3 is TGTGCCAGCAGTGTAGGGGGGTCCGGGGAGCTGTTTTTT. This gives the protein CASSVGGSGELFF.

This clonotype turned up a few times. The V call is TRBV3-1, the J call TRBJ2-7; 8 positions agree with TRBD1. This CDR3 has 12 amino acids. In germline, CDR1 is LGHDT, CDR2 YNNKEL (reference sequence). After removal of 4 bases from V and 13 bases from J, the junction contained 9 bases not matched to a gene. CDR3 residues: CASSPVDRGRYV. The CDR3 DNA reads TGTGCCAGCAGCCCAGTAGACAGGGGTCGATACGTC.

The V gene is TRBV28, the J gene TRBJ1-5; D gene ambiguous. The CDR3 has 15 residues. V was trimmed by 3 bases and J by 4 bases, leaving 13 bases between them. The germline V gene encodes CDR1 MDHEN and CDR2 SYDVKM. This chain's CDR3 is CASSFSVTGNQPQHF. CDR3 coding DNA: TGTGCCAGCAGTTTTTCTGTGACCGGGAATCAGCCCCAGCATTTT.

This clonotype was detected a few times. The gene calls are TRBV7-6 and TRBJ1-5; the D is unclear. V was cut by 5 bases and J by 9 bases, with 17 bases left in between. The germline gives CDR1 SGHVS, CDR2 FNYEAQ. The CDR3 contains 14 residues. CDR3 in amino acids: CASSPPRQPSPQHF. CDR3 DNA: TGTGCCAGCAGCCCCCCGCGGCAGCCATCGCCCCAGCATTTT. Supplemented by reference TRBV7-6 and TRBJ1-5, the full variable domain reads GAGVSQSPRYKVTKRGQDVALRCDPISGHVSLYWYRQALGQGPEFLTYFNYEAQQDKSGLPNDRFSAERPEGSISTLTIQRTEQRDSAMYRCASSPPRQPSPQHFGDGTRLSIL.

This clonotype has a single count. The rearrangement joins TRBV7-3 to TRBJ2-7; D possibly matches TRBD1 or TRBD2 (5 bases each). Germline lookup yields CDR1 SGHTA and CDR2 FQGTGA. V dropped 5 bases and J dropped 2 bases, with 13 bases sitting between them. This CDR3 comprises 14 residues. The CDR3 DNA follows: TGTGCCAGCAGCCCTTTCCAGGGACCCTACGAGCAGTACTTC. Translating it yields CASSPFQGPYEQYF. Complete variable domain (other parts from reference TRBV7-3 and TRBJ2-7): GAGVSQTPSNKVTEKGKYVELRCDPISGHTALYWYRQSLGQGPEFLIYFQGTGAADDSGLPNDRFFAVRPEGSVSTLKIQRTERGDSAVYLCASSPFQGPYEQYFGPGTRLTVT.

The table lists this clonotype with many counts. The chain joins TRBV4-1 to TRBJ2-2; no firm D call. V was clipped by 1 base and J by 5 bases, with 5 bases between them. The CDR3 length is 13 residues. Per the germline V gene, CDR1 is MGHRA and CDR2 is YSYEKL. The CDR3 region has the DNA TGCGCCAGCAGCCAAGTTCGGACCGGGGAGCTGTTTTTT. Its translation is CASSQVRTGELFF.

The genes are TRBV7-9 and TRBJ2-5; tentative D call: TRBD2 (7 bases). The CDR3 extends over 17 amino acids. Germline CDR1 SEHNR, CDR2 FQNEAQ (reference sequence). Deletions cut 4 bases from V and 4 bases from J, with 22 bases between. The CDR3 protein is CASSWRDMEGGGETQYF. The CDR3 DNA follows: TGTGCCAGCAGCTGGAGGGACATGGAAGGGGGGGGAGAGACCCAGTACTTC.

The V and J genes are TRBV25-1 and TRBJ2-5; tentative D call: TRBD2 (5 bases). CDR1 and CDR2 (germline): MGHDK, SYGVNS. The CDR3 runs 12 residues. Trimming took off 7 bases at V and 2 bases at J, with 8 bases between the two ends. CDR3 bases: TGTGCCAGCAACGGGGAACAAGAGACCCAGTACTTC. Amino acids: CASNGEQETQYF.

This clonotype was seen at least ten times. In DNA, the CDR3 is TGTGCCAGCAGCTTACCAAACTACAATGAGCAGTTCTTC. This sequence encodes CASSLPNYNEQFF. The J gene is TRBJ2-1, the V gene TRBV7-2; D is unclear. The V gene's germline CDR1 is SGHTA and CDR2 FQGNSA. Trimming pared 2 bases from V and 3 bases from J, leaving 5 bases between. The CDR3 totals 13 residues.

This clonotype was observed a handful of times. V usage is TRBV29-1 and J usage is TRBJ1-1, with D hard to call. This CDR3 comprises 15 residues. Germline-derived CDR1 and CDR2 are SQVTM and ANQGSEA. V shed 0 bases and J shed 4 bases, with 15 bases lying between them. CDR3 bases: TGCAGCGTTGAAGATAGGTCTATCTCGAGCACTGAAGCTTTCTTT. Protein product: CSVEDRSISSTEAFF.

The table lists this clonotype with many counts. The chain recombines TRBV7-2 with TRBJ2-7; TRBD2 is a possible D gene (5 bases). Germline lookup yields CDR1 SGHTA and CDR2 FQGNSA. The CDR3 contains 15 residues. The V end was cut by 2 bases, the J end by 2 bases, with 13 bases between. The CDR3 DNA reads TGTGCCAGCAGCTTACATCCGGGATCGGCCTACGAGCAGTACTTC. Translating it yields CASSLHPGSAYEQYF.

This clonotype was recorded a few times. This chain links TRBV5-4 with TRBJ1-1; D remains unclear. There are 15 residues in the CDR3. Trimming removed 5 bases at V and 5 bases at J, with 19 bases between. CDR1 is SGHNT and CDR2 is YYREEE in the germline V gene (reference sequence). DNA for the CDR3: TGTGCCAGCAGTCTCCACGATTTGGTTGGGACTGAAGCTTTCTTT. Its translation is CASSLHDLVGTEAFF.

This clonotype has just one count. The V call is TRBV10-3, the J call TRBJ2-1, with TRBD2 as a possible D gene (6 bases). Trimming pared 8 bases from V and 6 bases from J, leaving 11 bases between. Germline lookup yields CDR1 ENHRY and CDR2 SYGVKD. The CDR3 sequence is 12 residues long. For the CDR3, the DNA is TGTGCCATCCTCGGAGGGCCCAATGAGCAGTTCTTC. It is translated as CAILGGPNEQFF.

This clonotype showed up many times. V and J are TRBV7-8 and TRBJ2-1, with a possible D match to TRBD2 (5 bases). The V and J ends lost 5 bases and 5 bases respectively, with 16 bases between them. The CDR3 runs 15 residues. Germline V gene lookup returns CDR1 SGHVS and CDR2 FQNEAQ. The CDR3 DNA follows: TGTGCCAGCAGCGAACGGGCTAGCCAAAACAATGAGCAGTTCTTC. Translation gives CASSERASQNNEQFF.

V usage is TRBV7-9 and J usage is TRBJ1-1; no reliable D call. The V gene's germline CDR1 is SEHNR and CDR2 FQNEAQ (reference sequence). V gave up 6 bases and J gave up 1 base, with 18 bases separating them. CDR3 length: 16 residues. The CDR3 DNA sequence: TGTGCCAGCAGTCCCACGTGGGTAGTCGAGAACACTGAAGCTTTCTTT. This codes for CASSPTWVVENTEAFF.

This clonotype has only a few counts. The chain carries TRBV7-8 and TRBJ2-7; 7 bases are shared with TRBD1. This CDR3 contains 14 residues. V shed 0 bases, J shed 7 bases, and the junction held 6 bases outside the gene matches. Per the germline V gene, CDR1 is SGHVS and CDR2 is FQNEAQ. CDR3 DNA sequence: TGTGCCAGCAGCTTAGCGACAGGGTCGGAGGAGCAGTACGTC. This sequence encodes CASSLATGSEEQYV.